One and the same sample provided the 8 T cell receptor beta chains below, sequenced in a study of PD-1 blockade in classical Hodgkin lymphoma. The time point here: newly diagnosed, previously untreated cHL patient sample. TCRdb's copy holds only in-frame clones and misses some; the assay was immunoSEQ multiplex PCR. The data hold some 70,000 clones, with roughly 93% observed a single time. The sequencing sample was made of peripheral blood mononuclear cells (PBMCs). Every receptor here comes from a human donor with classical Hodgkin lymphoma.

The rearrangement links TRBV5-6 to TRBJ1-1; perhaps TRBD1 as D (6 bases). The CDR3 extends over 14 amino acids. Germline-derived CDR1 and CDR2 are SGHDT and YYEEEE. Trimming cost V 0 bases and J 3 bases, with 9 bases left between them. In DNA form, the CDR3 reads TGTGCCAGCAGCTTGGGCGCAGGGGACACTGAAGCTTTCTTT. Translation: CASSLGAGDTEAFF.

V gene TRBV19 combines with J gene TRBJ2-5; 7 nucleotides line up with TRBD1. The CDR3 covers 13 residues. CDR1 is LNHDA, CDR2 SQIVND, per germline (reference sequence). Trimming cost V 3 bases and J 7 bases; bases outside gene matches: 5. CDR3 sequence: CASSIDRDGTQYF. DNA of the CDR3: TGTGCCAGTAGTATTGACAGGGACGGGACCCAGTACTTC.

The gene calls are TRBV5-1 and TRBJ1-4; D not certain. This CDR3 is 13 amino acids long. Germline V gene lookup returns CDR1 SGHRS and CDR2 YFSETQ. Trimming cost V 5 bases and J 8 bases, with 13 bases left between them. In nucleotides, the CDR3 is TGCGCCAGCAGGGGGTCGATACTGGAAAAACTGTTTTTT. Translation: CASRGSILEKLFF.

The chain is built from TRBV5-1 and TRBJ1-3; D might be TRBD1 (6 bases). Trimming shortened V by 4 bases and J by 1 base, and 12 bases separated the two germline ends. The CDR3 has 15 amino acids. CDR1 is SGHRS, CDR2 YFSETQ, per germline. The CDR3 DNA follows: TGCGCCAGCAGCGACGGCAGGGGTTCTGGAAACACCATATATTTT. Encoded protein: CASSDGRGSGNTIYF.

The CDR3 DNA reads as TGCAGTCCTAAGGGGGAGTACTTC. This gives the protein CSPKGEYF. The chain combines TRBV20-1 with TRBJ2-5; TRBD1 might be the D (6 bases). In germline, CDR1 is DFQATT, CDR2 SNEGSKA (reference sequence). Between the trimmed V and J ends, which lost 8 bases and 12 bases, there was a span of 10 bases. The CDR3 spans 8 residues.

This chain connects TRBV10-3 to TRBJ2-7, with D unclear. The CDR3 runs 12 residues. The V and J ends lost 8 bases and 0 bases respectively, with 8 bases between them. Germline values: CDR1 ENHRY, CDR2 SYGVKD. This CDR3 reads CAIGHSSYEQYF. CDR3 DNA: TGTGCCATCGGCCACAGCTCCTACGAGCAGTACTTC.

The chain is built from TRBV4-2 and TRBJ2-1; 13 bases agree with TRBD2. This CDR3 region has 16 residues. From germline, CDR1 is LGHNA and CDR2 YNFKEQ. With 1 base clipped from V and 12 bases from J, the junction kept 9 bases outside the gene matches. The DNA of the CDR3 is TGTGCCAGCAGCCAAGGGAGGACTAGCGGGGGAGGAGGGCAGTTCTTC. Residues: CASSQGRTSGGGGQFF.

V is TRBV9 and J is TRBJ2-2; TRBD1 or TRBD2 may be the D gene (5 bases each). Trimming removed 0 bases at V and 4 bases at J, with 25 bases between. Germline lookup yields CDR1 SGDLS and CDR2 YYNGEE. The CDR3 contains 20 residues. The CDR3 DNA sequence: TGTGCCAGCAGCGTAGCTATTACCACCTGGGGGATCCAAGGCACCGGGGAGCTGTTTTTT. As protein: CASSVAITTWGIQGTGELFF.